These 18 T cell receptor beta chains were all obtained from the same sample, sequenced in a study of cytomegalovirus exposure and HLA in healthy donors. With 60 Vbeta and 13 Jbeta primers, the PCR was carried out. Assay: immunoSEQ multiplex PCR; the TCRdb copy retains only in-frame clones and omits some. This sample's table reports 140,000 to 150,000 clones. The material sequenced was PBMCs. These receptors all come from a male donor in good health and CMV-seronegative.

The genes are TRBV10-3 and TRBJ2-5, with no clear D. The CDR3 runs to 12 residues. The germline V gene has CDR1 ENHRY and CDR2 SYGVKD. V lost 3 bases, J lost 2 bases, and 4 bases lay in between. CDR3 protein: CAISDPQETQYF. The DNA of the CDR3 is TGTGCCATCAGTGACCCGCAAGAGACCCAGTACTTC.

The chain employs TRBV27 and TRBJ2-3; 12 positions match TRBD1. The CDR3 loop spans 18 amino acids. Unmatched junction bases numbered 11, after V lost 6 bases and J lost 1 base. Per the germline V gene, CDR1 is MNHEY and CDR2 is SMNVEV (reference sequence). CDR3 nucleotide sequence: TGTGCCAGCAGACGGACCGGGACAGGGGGCTTTGGCACAGATACGCAGTATTTT. Amino acid sequence: CASRRTGTGGFGTDTQYF.

The rearrangement joins TRBV15 to TRBJ2-6, with D tentatively TRBD2 (6 bases). Per the germline V gene, CDR1 is LNHNV and CDR2 is YYDKDF (reference sequence). This CDR3 has 16 amino acids. The ends were cut back, 3 bases at V and 2 bases at J, with 11 bases in the middle. The CDR3 loop reads CATSSIWGAGANVLTF. The CDR3 coding sequence is TGTGCCACCAGCAGTATTTGGGGGGCTGGGGCCAACGTCCTGACTTTC.

The V gene is TRBV2, the J gene TRBJ1-1; D gene ambiguous. Germline V gives CDR1 SNHLY, CDR2 FYNNEI. The V and J ends lost 1 base and 1 base respectively, with 7 bases between them. CDR3 length: 14 amino acids. The chain's CDR3 is CASSEVGGNTEAFF. CDR3 coding DNA: TGTGCCAGCAGTGAAGTGGGAGGGAACACTGAAGCTTTCTTT.

This chain joins TRBV18 and TRBJ1-5; the D is unclear. CDR3 length: 14 amino acids. Trimming removed 8 bases from V and 3 bases from J, with 14 bases in between. The germline V gene encodes CDR1 KGHSH and CDR2 LQKENI. CDR3 coding DNA: TGTGCCAGCCGTCTGTCGGGGTCCAATCAGCCCCAGCATTTT. This translates into CASRLSGSNQPQHF.

The genes are TRBV5-6 and TRBJ1-2, with a tentative D call TRBD1 (6 bases). Germline V gene lookup returns CDR1 SGHDT and CDR2 YYEEEE. CDR3 length equals 17 residues. Trimming stripped 4 bases from V and 4 bases from J, with 23 bases between. The CDR3 bases are TGTGCCAGCAGCGGGGCGGACAGCCATCGAACCCTCTATGGCTACACCTTC. Translated: CASSGADSHRTLYGYTF.

The chain uses TRBV28 and TRBJ1-1; a possible D gene is TRBD1 (5 bases). The length of the CDR3 is 15 residues. Germline CDR1 and CDR2: MDHEN and SYDVKM. With 3 bases removed from V and 1 base from J, the gap between germline ends came to 12 bases. The CDR3 sequence: CASSFLTTENTEAFF. As DNA, the CDR3 is TGTGCCAGCAGTTTCCTTACGACAGAGAACACTGAAGCTTTCTTT.

The CDR3 is CASSAHGLAGVIGELFF. The CDR3 bases are TGTGCCAGCAGCGCCCATGGACTAGCGGGAGTTATCGGGGAGCTGTTTTTT. The chain couples TRBV7-8 to TRBJ2-2; 13 nucleotides align to TRBD2. Trimming took 5 bases from V and 7 from J; bases not matched to a gene: 10. There are 17 residues in the CDR3. CDR1 and CDR2 (germline): SGHVS, FQNEAQ.

This chain links TRBV7-2 with TRBJ1-5; TRBD1 is a possible D gene (5 bases). CDR3 length: 15 residues. V lost 5 bases, J lost 2 bases, and 13 bases lay in between. From germline, CDR1 is SGHTA and CDR2 FQGNSA. CDR3 loop: CASSDQGEGNQPQHF. In nucleotides, the CDR3 is TGTGCCAGCAGCGACCAGGGCGAGGGCAATCAGCCCCAGCATTTT. The full variable domain, with the rest looked up from reference TRBV7-2 and TRBJ1-5, is GAGVSQSPSNKVTEKGKDVELRCDPISGHTALYWYRQSLGQGLEFLIYFQGNSAPDKSGLPSDRFSAERTGGSVSTLTIQRTQQEDSAVYLCASSDQGEGNQPQHFGDGTRLSIL.

The chain uses TRBV15 and TRBJ1-1; possibly TRBD1 for D (6 bases). Germline assignment: CDR1 LNHNV and CDR2 YYDKDF (reference sequence). The CDR3 extends over 13 amino acids. V lost 6 bases and J lost 11, with 19 bases in between. CDR3 in amino acids: CATSPEEGVGAFF. The CDR3 bases are TGTGCCACCAGTCCCGAAGAGGGGGTTGGGGCTTTCTTT.

The chain carries TRBV6-4 and TRBJ2-5, with 8 bases aligning to TRBD2. The CDR3 consists of 13 residues. CDR1 MRHNA and CDR2 SNTAGT come from the germline V gene. With V trimmed by 6 bases and J by 5 bases, 5 bases remained unmatched. The CDR3 spells CASSKREMETQYF. For the CDR3, the DNA is TGTGCCAGCAGCAAGCGGGAGATGGAGACCCAGTACTTC.

The rearrangement links TRBV28 to TRBJ2-7; TRBD1 matches 8 bases. The trim removed 4 bases at V and 2 bases at J, leaving 1 base unmatched. CDR3 length equals 13 residues. The V gene's germline CDR1 is MDHEN and CDR2 SYDVKM. CDR3 amino acids: CASSSDRAYEQYF. The CDR3 nucleotides are TGTGCCAGCAGTTCGGACAGGGCCTACGAGCAGTACTTC.

The chain links TRBV11-1 to TRBJ1-1; the D is unclear. V lost 3 bases and J lost 3, with 8 bases in between. Germline CDR1 SGHAT, CDR2 FQDESV (reference sequence). The CDR3 consists of 13 residues. CDR3 amino acids: CASSLGTYTEAFF. CDR3 DNA sequence: TGTGCCAGCAGCTTGGGCACCTACACTGAAGCTTTCTTT.

V gene TRBV6-5 combines with J gene TRBJ1-1; D is undetermined. V was pared by 0 bases and J by 1 base, with 6 bases between. The CDR3 has 14 amino acids. The germline V gene has CDR1 MNHEY and CDR2 SVGAGI. The CDR3 region has the DNA TGTGCCAGCAGTTACTCGGAGGGGAACACTGAAGCTTTCTTT. Its translation: CASSYSEGNTEAFF.

This chain connects TRBV25-1 to TRBJ2-6, with no clear D. Trimming took 6 bases from V and 0 from J, leaving 6 bases between them. The CDR3 is 14 amino acids. Germline CDR1 reads MGHDK; CDR2 reads SYGVNS. In DNA, the CDR3 is TGTGCCAGCAGCCCAGACTCTGGGGCCAACGTCCTGACTTTC. Encoded protein: CASSPDSGANVLTF.

The chain links TRBV28 to TRBJ1-5; the match to TRBD1 covers 7 bases. The CDR3 contains 19 residues. V was pared by 6 bases and J by 2 bases, with 19 bases of the junction left unmatched. Per the germline V gene, CDR1 is MDHEN and CDR2 is SYDVKM. The CDR3 loop is CASSLSQRGLGGGNQPQHF. Written as DNA, the CDR3 is TGTGCCAGCAGCCTCTCCCAGAGGGGTTTAGGGGGCGGCAATCAGCCCCAGCATTTT.

The chain links TRBV5-1 to TRBJ1-1, with a weak D call TRBD1 (6 bases). The CDR3 spans 14 residues. The V and J ends lost 3 bases and 1 base respectively, with 10 bases between them. Germline-derived CDR1 and CDR2 are SGHRS and YFSETQ. In nucleotides, the CDR3 is TGCGCCAGCAGCTGGGACAATCCGAACACTGAAGCTTTCTTT. It encodes CASSWDNPNTEAFF.

The genes are TRBV14 and TRBJ1-2; 7 bases are shared with TRBD1. Germline loops: CDR1 SGHDN, CDR2 FVKESK. The CDR3 is made up of 15 amino acids. V gave up 4 bases and J gave up 8 bases; unmatched junction bases: 13. CDR3 in amino acids: CASSPPLDRASGYTF. DNA of the CDR3: TGTGCCAGCAGCCCCCCTCTAGACAGGGCGAGCGGCTACACCTTC. The full variable domain, in which reference TRBV14 and TRBJ1-2 provide the parts outside the CDR3, is EAGVTQFPSHSVIEKGQTVTLRCDPISGHDNLYWYRRVMGKEIKFLLHFVKESKQDESGMPNNRFLAERTGGTYSTLKVQPAELEDSGVYFCASSPPLDRASGYTFGSGTRLTVV.